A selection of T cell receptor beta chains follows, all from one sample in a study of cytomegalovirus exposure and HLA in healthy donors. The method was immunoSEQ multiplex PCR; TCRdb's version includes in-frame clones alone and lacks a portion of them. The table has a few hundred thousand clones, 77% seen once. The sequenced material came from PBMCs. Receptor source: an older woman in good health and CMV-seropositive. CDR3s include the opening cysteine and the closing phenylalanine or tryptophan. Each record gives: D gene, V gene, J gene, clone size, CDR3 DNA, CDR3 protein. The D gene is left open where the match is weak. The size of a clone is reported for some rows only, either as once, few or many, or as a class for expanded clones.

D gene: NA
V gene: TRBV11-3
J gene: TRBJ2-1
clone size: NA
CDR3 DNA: TGTGCCAGCAGCTACCGCCAGGATGTGTACAATGAGCAGTTCTTC
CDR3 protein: CASSYRQDVYNEQFF

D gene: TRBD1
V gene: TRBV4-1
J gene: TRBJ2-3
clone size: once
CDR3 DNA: TGCGCCAGCAGCCAAGAAGGCAGGGGGCAAGATACGCAGTATTTT
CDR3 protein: CASSQEGRGQDTQYF

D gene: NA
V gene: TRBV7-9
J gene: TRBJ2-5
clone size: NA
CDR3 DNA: TGTGCCAGCAGCTTAGGAGGGGGGGTTCAAGAGACCCAGTACTTC
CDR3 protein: CASSLGGGVQETQYF

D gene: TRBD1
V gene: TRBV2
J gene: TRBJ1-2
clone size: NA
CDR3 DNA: TGTGCCAGCAGTGAAAGCTTCGGTGGACAGGGGAATGGCTACACCTTC
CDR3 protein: CASSESFGGQGNGYTF

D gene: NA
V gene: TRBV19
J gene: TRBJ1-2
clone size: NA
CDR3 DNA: TGTGCCAGTAGTACGATGACAGATAACTATGGCTACACCTTC
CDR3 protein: CASSTMTDNYGYTF

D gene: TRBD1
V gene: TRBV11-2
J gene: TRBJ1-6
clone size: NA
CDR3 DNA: TGTGCCAGCAGCTTTGGACAGGGATATTCACCCCTCCACTTT
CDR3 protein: CASSFGQGYSPLHF

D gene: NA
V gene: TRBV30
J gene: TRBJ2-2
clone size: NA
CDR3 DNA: TGTGCCTTCCTTTCCCGGTCCAGGACGAACACCGGGGAGCTGTTTTTT
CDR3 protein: CAFLSRSRTNTGELFF

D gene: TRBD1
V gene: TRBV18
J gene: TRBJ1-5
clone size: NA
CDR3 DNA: TGTGCCAGCTCACCCCCTGCGACAGGGGGCCTTCAGCCCCAGCATTTT
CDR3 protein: CASSPPATGGLQPQHF

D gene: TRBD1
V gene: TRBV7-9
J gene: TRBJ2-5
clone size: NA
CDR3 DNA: TGTGCCAGCAGACGACAGGGGGAAGAGACCCAGTACTTC
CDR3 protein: CASRRQGEETQYF

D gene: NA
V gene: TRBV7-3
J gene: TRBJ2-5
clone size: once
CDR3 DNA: TGTGCCAGCAGCTTAATCGGAGAGACCCAGTACTTC
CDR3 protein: CASSLIGETQYF

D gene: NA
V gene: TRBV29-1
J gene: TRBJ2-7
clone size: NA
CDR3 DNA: TGCAGCGTTGCGGGACAAGAAATGGGATACGAGCAGTACTTC
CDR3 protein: CSVAGQEMGYEQYF

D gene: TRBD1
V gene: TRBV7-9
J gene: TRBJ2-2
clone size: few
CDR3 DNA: TGTGCCAGCAGCTATCGTCCGGGACAGGAAGCCGGGGAGCTGTTTTTT
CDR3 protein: CASSYRPGQEAGELFF

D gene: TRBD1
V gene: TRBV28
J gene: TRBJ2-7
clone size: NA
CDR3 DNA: TGTGCCAGCAGTTCCGGACAGGGCTACGAGCAGTACTTC
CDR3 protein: CASSSGQGYEQYF

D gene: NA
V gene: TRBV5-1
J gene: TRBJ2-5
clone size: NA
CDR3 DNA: TGCGCCAGCAGCTTGGCCGCCAGAGGGGAGACCCAGTACTTC
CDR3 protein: CASSLAARGETQYF

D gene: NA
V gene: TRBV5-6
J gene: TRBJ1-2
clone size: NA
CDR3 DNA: TGTGCCAGCAGCTTGGACAGGCGTGCATTCGGCTACACCTTC
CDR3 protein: CASSLDRRAFGYTF

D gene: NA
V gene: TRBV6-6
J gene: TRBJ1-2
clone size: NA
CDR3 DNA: TGTGCCAGCAGTATCGACGGTTTACGGGGTGGCTACACCTTC
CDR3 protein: CASSIDGLRGGYTF

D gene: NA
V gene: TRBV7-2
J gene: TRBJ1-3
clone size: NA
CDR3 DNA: TGTGCCAGCAGCTTAGTAGCGGGGCCTCTTGGAAACACCATATATTTT
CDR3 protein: CASSLVAGPLGNTIYF

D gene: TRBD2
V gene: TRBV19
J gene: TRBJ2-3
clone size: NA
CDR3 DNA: TGTGCCAGTAGTTCGGGGGGATCGTCAGATACGCAGTATTTT
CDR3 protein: CASSSGGSSDTQYF

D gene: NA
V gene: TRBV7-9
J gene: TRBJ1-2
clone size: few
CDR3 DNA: TGTTCCAGCAGCTTAGGGGCAGATGGCTACACCTTC
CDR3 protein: CSSSLGADGYTF

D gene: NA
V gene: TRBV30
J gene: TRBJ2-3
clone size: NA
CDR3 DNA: TGTGCCTGGAGTACAAGCGGGTGGGATACGCAGTATTTT
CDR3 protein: CAWSTSGWDTQYF

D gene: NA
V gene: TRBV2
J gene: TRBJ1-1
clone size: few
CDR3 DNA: TGTGCCAGCAGTGTTGGAGCGAACACTGAAGCTTTCTTT
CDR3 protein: CASSVGANTEAFF

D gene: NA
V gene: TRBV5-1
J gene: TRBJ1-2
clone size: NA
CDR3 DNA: TGCGCCAGCAGCTTACCGGACCGGGACACCTCTAACTATGGCTACACCTTC
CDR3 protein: CASSLPDRDTSNYGYTF